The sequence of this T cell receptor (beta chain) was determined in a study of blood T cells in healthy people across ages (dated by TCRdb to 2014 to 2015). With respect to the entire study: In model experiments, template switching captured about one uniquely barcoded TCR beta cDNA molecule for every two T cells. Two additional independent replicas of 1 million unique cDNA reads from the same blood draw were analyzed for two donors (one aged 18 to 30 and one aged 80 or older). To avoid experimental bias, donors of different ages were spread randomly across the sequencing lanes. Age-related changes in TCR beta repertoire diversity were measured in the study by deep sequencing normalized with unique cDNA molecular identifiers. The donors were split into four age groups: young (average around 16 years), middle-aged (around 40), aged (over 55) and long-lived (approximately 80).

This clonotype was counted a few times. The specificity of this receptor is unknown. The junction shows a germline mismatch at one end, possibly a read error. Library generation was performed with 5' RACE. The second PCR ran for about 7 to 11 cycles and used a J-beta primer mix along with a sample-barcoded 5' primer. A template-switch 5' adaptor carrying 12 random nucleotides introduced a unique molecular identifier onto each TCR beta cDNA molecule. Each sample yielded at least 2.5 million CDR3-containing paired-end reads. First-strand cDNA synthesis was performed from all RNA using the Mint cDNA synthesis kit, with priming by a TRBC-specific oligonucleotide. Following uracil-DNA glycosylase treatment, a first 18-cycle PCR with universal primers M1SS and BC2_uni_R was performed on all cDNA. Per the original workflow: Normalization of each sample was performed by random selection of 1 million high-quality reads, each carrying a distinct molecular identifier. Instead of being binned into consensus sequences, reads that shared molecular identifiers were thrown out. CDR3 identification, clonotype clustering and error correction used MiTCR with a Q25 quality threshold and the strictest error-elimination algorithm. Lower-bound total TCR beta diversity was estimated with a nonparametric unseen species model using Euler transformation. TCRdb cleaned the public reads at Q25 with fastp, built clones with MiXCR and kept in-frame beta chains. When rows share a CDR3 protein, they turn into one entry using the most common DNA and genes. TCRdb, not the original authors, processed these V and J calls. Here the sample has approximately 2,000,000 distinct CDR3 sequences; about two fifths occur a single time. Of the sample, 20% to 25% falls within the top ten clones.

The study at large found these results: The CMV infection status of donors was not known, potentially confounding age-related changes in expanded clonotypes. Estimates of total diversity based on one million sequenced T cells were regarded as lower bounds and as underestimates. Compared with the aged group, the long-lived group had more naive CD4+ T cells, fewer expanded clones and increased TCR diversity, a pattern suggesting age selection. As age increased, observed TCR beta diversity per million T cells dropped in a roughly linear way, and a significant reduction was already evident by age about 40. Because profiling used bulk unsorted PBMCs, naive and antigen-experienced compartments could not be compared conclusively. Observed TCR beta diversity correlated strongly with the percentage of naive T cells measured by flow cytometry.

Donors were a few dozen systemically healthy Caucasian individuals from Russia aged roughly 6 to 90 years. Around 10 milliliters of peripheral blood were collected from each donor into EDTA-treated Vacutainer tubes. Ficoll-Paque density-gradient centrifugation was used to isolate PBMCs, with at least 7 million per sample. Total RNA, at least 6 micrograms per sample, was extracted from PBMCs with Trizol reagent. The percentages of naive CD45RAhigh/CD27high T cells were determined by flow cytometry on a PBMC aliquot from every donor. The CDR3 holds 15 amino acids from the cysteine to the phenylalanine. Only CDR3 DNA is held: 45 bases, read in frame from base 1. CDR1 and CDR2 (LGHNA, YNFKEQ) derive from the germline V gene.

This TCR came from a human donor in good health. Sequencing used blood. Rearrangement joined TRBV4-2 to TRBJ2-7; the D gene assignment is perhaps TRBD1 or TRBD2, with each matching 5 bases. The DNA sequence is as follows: TGTGCCGGCAGCCAGGCTGCTGGGGGCTCCTACGAGCAGTACTTC. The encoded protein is CAGSQAAGGSYEQYF.